The 26 T cell receptor beta chains below were found in one sample sequenced in a study of spatial heterogeneity in lung cancer. Indicated time point: sample taken at primary tumor resection. TCRdb reanalysed the 5' RACE reads using MiXCR and keeps one entry per CDR3 protein. There are 5,500 to 7,000 distinct CDR3 sequences in the sample; approximately 13% occur only once, and approximately 20% lies in the top ten. This specimen was normal lung tissue next to the tumor, taken at surgery. All receptors come from a female donor with early-stage non-small cell lung cancer.

This clonotype qualifies as medium-sized (0.01 to 0.1%). V is TRBV5-6 and J is TRBJ2-2, with D possibly TRBD2 on 6 matching bases. The CDR3 covers 16 residues. Trimming cost V 4 bases and J 0 bases, with 13 bases left between them. Germline V gene lookup returns CDR1 SGHDT and CDR2 YYEEEE. The CDR3 sequence: CASSPAGPSNTGELFF. The DNA of the CDR3 is TGTGCCAGCAGCCCGGCGGGGCCCTCGAACACCGGGGAGCTGTTTTTT. The variable domain in full, with the rest retrieved from reference TRBV5-6 and TRBJ2-2, is DAGVTQSPTHLIKTRGQQVTLRCSPKSGHDTVSWYQQALGQGPQFIFQYYEEEERQRGNFPDRFSGHQFPNYSSELNVNALLLGDSALYLCASSPAGPSNTGELFFGEGSRLTVL.

The CDR3 reads CASSLVQGMNTEAFF. The DNA for the CDR3 is TGCGCCAGCAGCTTGGTACAGGGCATGAACACTGAAGCTTTCTTT. The J gene is TRBJ1-1, the V gene TRBV5-1, with D possibly TRBD1 on 6 matching bases. Trimming removed 0 bases from V and 0 bases from J, with 9 bases in between. There are 15 residues in the CDR3. CDR1 is SGHRS, CDR2 YFSETQ, per germline.

By share, this clonotype counts as medium-sized (0.01 to 0.1%). The gene calls are TRBV5-8 and TRBJ1-3; D may be TRBD1 (5 bases). The CDR3 has 15 residues. V was shortened by 2 bases and J by 2 bases, with 11 bases between the two germline ends. From germline, CDR1 is SGHTS and CDR2 YDEGEE. The CDR3 loop reads CASSFGRDPGNTIYF. The CDR3 DNA is TGTGCCAGCAGCTTCGGTCGGGACCCTGGAAACACCATATATTTT.

By sample share, this clonotype is medium-sized (0.01 to 0.1%). The chain has TRBV6-6 and TRBJ2-1; no reliable D call. Germline loops: CDR1 MNHNY, CDR2 SVGAGI (reference sequence). Trimming took off 2 bases at V and 9 bases at J, with 11 bases between the two ends. The CDR3 has 13 residues. CDR3 nucleotides: TGTGCCAGCAGTTACAGTACAGTGGGTGAGCAGTTCTTC. It translates to CASSYSTVGEQFF.

This clonotype is termed medium-sized. The chain employs TRBV28 and TRBJ2-2; D not resolved. There are 16 residues in the CDR3. Germline loops: CDR1 MDHEN, CDR2 SYDVKM. Trimming cost V 6 bases and J 3 bases, with 17 bases left between them. Here the CDR3 DNA reads TGTGCCAGCAGCTTCTCGGACCTTCGGGACACCGGGGAGCTGTTTTTT. This encodes CASSFSDLRDTGELFF.

This clonotype appeared many times. CDR3 in amino acids: CSAAGGETQYF. Written as DNA, the CDR3 is TGCAGTGCCGCCGGGGGAGAGACCCAGTACTTC. This chain joins TRBV20-1 and TRBJ2-5; a weak D match, TRBD2 (6 bases). The germline V and J ends were trimmed by 6 bases and 4 bases, with 9 bases remaining between them. Germline V gene lookup returns CDR1 DFQATT and CDR2 SNEGSKA (reference sequence). This CDR3 spans 11 amino acids.

Ten or more counts support this clonotype. CDR3 bases: TGTGCCAGTAGCGAGTTCGGCGGTTTGGAGACCCAGTACTTC. This gives the protein CASSEFGGLETQYF. The chain uses TRBV19 and TRBJ2-5; D unresolved. Trimming took 6 bases from V and 5 from J, leaving 16 bases between them. Per germline, CDR1 LNHDA and CDR2 SQIVND (reference sequence). The CDR3 has 14 amino acids. Looking up the rest from reference TRBV19 and TRBJ2-5 gives the full variable domain: DGGITQSPKYLFRKEGQNVTLSCEQNLNHDAMYWYRQDPGQGLRLIYYSQIVNDFQKGDIAEGYSVSREKKESFPLTVTSAQKNPTAFYLCASSEFGGLETQYFGPGTRLLVL.

This clonotype was detected only a few times. DNA for the CDR3: TGTGCCAGCAGCCACTTGGAGACCCAGTACTTC. It yields the protein CASSHLETQYF. The chain has TRBV3-1 and TRBJ2-5; D not resolved. The CDR3 is 11 residues long. Germline-derived CDR1 and CDR2 are LGHDT and YNNKEL (reference sequence). V was cut by 3 bases and J by 5 bases, with 4 bases left in between.

The V gene is TRBV5-1, the J gene TRBJ2-2, with no clear D. The CDR3 runs to 15 residues. Germline CDR1 SGHRS, CDR2 YFSETQ. Trimming left V 2 bases short and J 0 bases short, with 8 bases between. CDR3 bases: TGCGCCAGCAGCTTAACAGCGACGAACACCGGGGAGCTGTTTTTT. It specifies CASSLTATNTGELFF.

This clonotype was counted at least ten times. At one boundary the junction diverges from the germline segment, which might be a read error. The chain joins TRBV7-2 to TRBJ1-5; 7 positions agree with TRBD1. This CDR3 spans 12 amino acids. Germline values: CDR1 SGHTA, CDR2 FQGNSA. Written as DNA, the CDR3 is TGTGCCAGCAGCCCAATCCCTGGACAGGATAATTTT. Amino acid sequence: CASSPIPGQDNF.

The rearrangement uses TRBV3-1 and TRBJ1-2; no clear D gene. CDR1 and CDR2 from the germline V gene are LGHDT and YNNKEL (reference sequence). This CDR3 is built from 12 residues. V lost 5 bases, J lost 4 bases, and 8 bases lay in between. The CDR3 DNA is TGTGCCAGCAGCTATGGTGCCTATGGCTACACCTTC. Amino acid sequence: CASSYGAYGYTF.

This clonotype was found many times. The genes are TRBV6-5 and TRBJ2-6; 7 positions agree with TRBD1. The CDR3 has 14 amino acids. Looked up from germline, CDR1 is MNHEY and CDR2 is SVGAGI. With 7 bases clipped from V and 5 bases from J, the junction kept 5 bases outside the gene matches. The CDR3, as DNA: TGTGCCAGCACCGACAGGGCGAGGGCCAACGTCCTGACTTTC. It is translated as CASTDRARANVLTF.

This clonotype is medium-sized (0.01 to 0.1%) in the sample. J is TRBJ1-1 and V is TRBV5-1; unclear D gene. Germline V gives CDR1 SGHRS, CDR2 YFSETQ. V was pared by 4 bases and J by 4 bases, with 17 bases between. This CDR3 is built from 15 residues. The CDR3 sequence is CASSEVSLWGTEAFF. The CDR3 nucleotides read TGCGCCAGCAGCGAGGTTTCCCTTTGGGGCACTGAAGCTTTCTTT.

The V gene is TRBV5-4, the J gene TRBJ1-1; the D gene is possibly TRBD1 (5 bases). With 5 bases removed from V and 1 base from J, the gap between germline ends came to 15 bases. From germline, CDR1 is SGHNT and CDR2 YYREEE (reference sequence). The CDR3 runs to 15 residues. The CDR3 here is CASRQRGDPNTEAFF. In nucleotides, the CDR3 is TGTGCCAGCAGACAAAGAGGGGACCCGAACACTGAAGCTTTCTTT.

This clonotype occurred a few times. The chain links TRBV29-1 to TRBJ1-5; 9 bases are a match to TRBD1. Germline V gives CDR1 SQVTM, CDR2 ANQGSEA. The V segment lost 6 bases and the J segment 4 bases; nucleotides outside the gene matches: 7. The CDR3 length is 14 residues. The chain's CDR3 is CSVTTGGGNQPQHF. CDR3 DNA sequence: TGCAGCGTAACGACAGGGGGAGGTAATCAGCCCCAGCATTTT.

Only a few counts were recorded for this clonotype. This rearrangement joins TRBV28 to TRBJ2-7; D gene unclear. This CDR3 is 14 amino acids long. CDR1 is MDHEN, CDR2 SYDVKM, per germline. V gave up 3 bases and J gave up 6 bases, with 15 bases separating them. CDR3 DNA: TGTGCCAGCAGTTTGGGGTCGCATTCGGTCGAGCAGTACTTC. Its translation: CASSLGSHSVEQYF.

This chain links TRBV7-2 with TRBJ2-3, with D hard to call. The germline V gene encodes CDR1 SGHTA and CDR2 FQGNSA. This CDR3 has 13 amino acids. Trimming took 5 bases from V and 4 from J, leaving 10 bases between them. CDR3 DNA sequence: TGTGCCAGCAGCCCGAACATTGCAGATACGCAGTATTTT. Amino acid sequence: CASSPNIADTQYF.

This clonotype was counted between two and nine times. This chain uses TRBV12-3 or TRBV12-4 with TRBJ1-3; D uncertain. V lost 10 bases, J lost 0 bases, and 13 bases lay in between. The CDR3 has 14 amino acids. The CDR3 loop is CATHSANSGNTIYF. CDR3 coding DNA: TGTGCCACCCATTCAGCAAACTCTGGAAACACCATATATTTT.

This clonotype is categorized as large. This chain joins TRBV18 and TRBJ2-1; 9 bases are a match to TRBD2. The CDR3 loop spans 16 amino acids. Germline assignment: CDR1 KGHSH and CDR2 LQKENI. After removal of 2 bases from V and 3 bases from J, the junction contained 5 bases not matched to a gene. CDR3 region: CASSPTLAGSYNEQFF. The CDR3 region has the DNA TGTGCCAGCTCACCAACTCTAGCGGGGAGCTACAATGAGCAGTTCTTC.

This clonotype was recorded many times. This chain connects TRBV9 to TRBJ2-2; no definite D call. V lost 0 bases to trimming and J lost 6 bases, with 6 bases between them. The CDR3 is 13 amino acids. Germline CDR1 is SGDLS and CDR2 is YYNGEE. CDR3 loop: CASSVASAGELFF. The CDR3 nucleotides are TGTGCCAGCAGCGTAGCAAGTGCCGGGGAGCTGTTTTTT.

This clonotype is labeled as medium-sized (0.01 to 0.1%). The chain carries TRBV2 and TRBJ2-2, with 9 nucleotides matching TRBD2. The CDR3 sequence is 16 residues long. V shed 1 base and J 6 bases; nucleotides not matched to a gene: 6. Germline CDR1 is SNHLY and CDR2 is FYNNEI. CDR3 region: CASSEGLAGSAGELFF. CDR3 DNA sequence: TGTGCCAGCAGTGAAGGCCTAGCGGGGTCAGCCGGGGAGCTGTTTTTT.

The chain employs TRBV15 and TRBJ2-3; 9 bases line up with TRBD2. Trimming at V came to 0 bases and at J to 3 bases, leaving 1 base not matched to a gene. This CDR3 comprises 15 residues. Germline V gene data show CDR1 as LNHNV and CDR2 as YYDKDF (reference sequence). The CDR3 protein is CATSRDLAGTDTQYF. Here the CDR3 DNA reads TGTGCCACCAGCAGAGACCTAGCGGGAACAGATACGCAGTATTTT.

In its sample, this clonotype was seen many times. The V call is TRBV20-1, the J call TRBJ2-3; 9 nucleotides agree with TRBD2. The ends lost 0 bases at V and 2 bases at J; junction bases unmatched: 12. The CDR3 loop spans 18 amino acids. The V gene's germline CDR1 is DFQATT and CDR2 SNEGSKA (reference sequence). The CDR3 region is CSARDRGRLAGVTDTQYF. The CDR3 DNA is TGCAGTGCTAGAGATCGGGGACGGTTAGCGGGGGTCACAGATACGCAGTATTTT.

In this sample, this clonotype turned up a few times. Written as DNA, the CDR3 is TGTGCCAGCAGCCCCAGGGGAGGGCCAACGGAGGCTGAGCAGTTCTTC. Translating gives CASSPRGGPTEAEQFF. This rearrangement joins TRBV7-6 to TRBJ2-1; D possibly corresponds to TRBD2 (7 bases). Germline CDR1 is SGHVS and CDR2 is FNYEAQ. The CDR3 covers 16 residues. V was shortened by 5 bases and J by 9 bases, with 23 bases between the two germline ends.

This clonotype is medium-sized. This rearrangement joins TRBV6-5 to TRBJ2-6, with TRBD1 as a possible D gene (5 bases). Per germline, CDR1 MNHEY and CDR2 SVGAGI. Deletions cut 2 bases from V and 4 bases from J, with 12 bases between. This CDR3 is built from 16 residues. In DNA, the CDR3 is TGTGCCAGCAGTTACCCTGCAGGGTCCGGGGCCAACGTCCTGACTTTC. This gives the protein CASSYPAGSGANVLTF.

On this clonotype: Its ends do not fully match the called genes, so a read error is possible. V is TRBV5-1 and J is TRBJ1-5, with D uncertain. The germline V gene encodes CDR1 SGHRS and CDR2 YFSETQ. The CDR3 has 15 amino acids. CDR3 amino acids: CASSLVPGSNQPQHF. As DNA, the CDR3 is TGCGCCAGTAGCTTGGTCCCCGGTAGCAATCAGCCCCAGCATTTT.